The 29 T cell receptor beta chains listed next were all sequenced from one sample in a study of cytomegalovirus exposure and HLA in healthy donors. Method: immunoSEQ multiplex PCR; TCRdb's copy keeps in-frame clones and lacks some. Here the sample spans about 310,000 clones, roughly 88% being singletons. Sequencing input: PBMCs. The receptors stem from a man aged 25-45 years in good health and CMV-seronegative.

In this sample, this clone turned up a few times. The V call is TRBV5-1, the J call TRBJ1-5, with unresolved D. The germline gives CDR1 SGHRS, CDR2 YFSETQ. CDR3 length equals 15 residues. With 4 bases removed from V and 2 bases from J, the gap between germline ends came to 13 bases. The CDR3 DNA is TGCGCCAGCAGCGAGGGCGTGAAGGGCAATCAGCCCCAGCATTTT. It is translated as CASSEGVKGNQPQHF.

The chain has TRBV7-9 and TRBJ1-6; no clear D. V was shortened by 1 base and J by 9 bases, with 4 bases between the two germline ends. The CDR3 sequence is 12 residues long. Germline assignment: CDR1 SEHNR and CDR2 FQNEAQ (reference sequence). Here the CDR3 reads CASSLDGSPLHF. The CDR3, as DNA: TGTGCCAGCAGCTTAGACGGTTCACCCCTCCACTTT.

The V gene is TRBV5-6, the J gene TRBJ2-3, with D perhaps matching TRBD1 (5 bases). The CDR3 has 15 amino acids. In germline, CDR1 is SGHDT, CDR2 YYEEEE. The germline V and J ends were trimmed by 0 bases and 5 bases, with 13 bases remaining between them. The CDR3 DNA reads TGTGCCAGCAGCTTGGCCGGGCAGGGTGGAGATACGCAGTATTTT. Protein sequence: CASSLAGQGGDTQYF. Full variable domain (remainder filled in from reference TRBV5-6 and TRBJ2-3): DAGVTQSPTHLIKTRGQQVTLRCSPKSGHDTVSWYQQALGQGPQFIFQYYEEEERQRGNFPDRFSGHQFPNYSSELNVNALLLGDSALYLCASSLAGQGGDTQYFGPGTRLTVL.

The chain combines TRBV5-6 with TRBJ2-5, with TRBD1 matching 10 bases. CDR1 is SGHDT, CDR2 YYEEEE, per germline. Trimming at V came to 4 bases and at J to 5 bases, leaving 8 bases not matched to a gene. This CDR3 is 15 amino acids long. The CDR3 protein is CASSPNPGQGETQYF. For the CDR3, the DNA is TGTGCCAGCAGCCCAAACCCGGGACAGGGGGAGACCCAGTACTTC.

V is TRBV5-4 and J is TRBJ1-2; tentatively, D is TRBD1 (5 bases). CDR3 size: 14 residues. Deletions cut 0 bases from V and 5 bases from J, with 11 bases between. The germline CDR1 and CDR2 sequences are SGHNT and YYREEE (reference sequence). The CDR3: CASSLVGGDYGYTF. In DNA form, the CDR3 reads TGTGCCAGCAGCTTGGTGGGGGGGGATTATGGCTACACCTTC.

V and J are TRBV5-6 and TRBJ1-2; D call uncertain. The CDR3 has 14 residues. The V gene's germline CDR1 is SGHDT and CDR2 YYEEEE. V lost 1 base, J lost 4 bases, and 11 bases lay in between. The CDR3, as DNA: TGTGCCAGCAGCTTGTCAAGGAGAATCTATGGCTACACCTTC. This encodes CASSLSRRIYGYTF.

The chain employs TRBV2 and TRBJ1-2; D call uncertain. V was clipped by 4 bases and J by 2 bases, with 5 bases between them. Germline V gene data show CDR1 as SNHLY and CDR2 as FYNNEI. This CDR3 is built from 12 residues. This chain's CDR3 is CASSGSNYGYTF. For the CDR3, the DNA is TGTGCCAGCAGTGGGAGCAACTATGGCTACACCTTC.

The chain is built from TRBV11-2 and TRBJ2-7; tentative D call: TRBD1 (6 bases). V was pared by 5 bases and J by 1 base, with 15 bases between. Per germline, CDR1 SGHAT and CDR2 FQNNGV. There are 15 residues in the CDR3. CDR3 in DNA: TGTGCCAGCAGCACAAACCAGGGGAAGTCCTACGAGCAGTACTTC. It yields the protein CASSTNQGKSYEQYF.

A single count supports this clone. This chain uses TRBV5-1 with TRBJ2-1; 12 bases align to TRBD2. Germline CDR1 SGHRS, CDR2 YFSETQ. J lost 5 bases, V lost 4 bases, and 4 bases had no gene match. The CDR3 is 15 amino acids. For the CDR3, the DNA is TGCGCCAGCAGCAAAAGGACTAGCGGGAACAATGAGCAGTTCTTC. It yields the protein CASSKRTSGNNEQFF.

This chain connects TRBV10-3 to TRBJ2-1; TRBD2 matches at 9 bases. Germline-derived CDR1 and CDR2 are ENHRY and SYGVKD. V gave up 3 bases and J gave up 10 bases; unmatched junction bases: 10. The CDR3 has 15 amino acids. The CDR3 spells CAISEGAGGPLEQFF. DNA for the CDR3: TGTGCCATCAGTGAAGGGGCGGGGGGGCCCTTGGAGCAGTTCTTC.

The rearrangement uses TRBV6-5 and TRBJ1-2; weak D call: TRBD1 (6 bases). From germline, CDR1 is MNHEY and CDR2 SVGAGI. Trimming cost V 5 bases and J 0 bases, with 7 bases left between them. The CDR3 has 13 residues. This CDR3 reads CASSTGSNYGYTF. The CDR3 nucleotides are TGTGCCAGCAGTACAGGGTCTAACTATGGCTACACCTTC.

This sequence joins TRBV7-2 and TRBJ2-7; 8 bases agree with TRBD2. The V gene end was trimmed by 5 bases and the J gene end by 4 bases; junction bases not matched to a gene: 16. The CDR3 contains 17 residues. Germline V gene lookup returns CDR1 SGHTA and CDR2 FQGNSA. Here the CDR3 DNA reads TGTGCCAGCAGCCGGGGGGGTTCTGGACCTCAGTCTTACGAGCAGTACTTC. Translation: CASSRGGSGPQSYEQYF.

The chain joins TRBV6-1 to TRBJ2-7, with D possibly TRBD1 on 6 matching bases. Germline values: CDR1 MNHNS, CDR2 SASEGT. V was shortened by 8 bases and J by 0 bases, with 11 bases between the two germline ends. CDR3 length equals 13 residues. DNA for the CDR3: TGTGCCAGCCCCGGACAGTACTCCTACGAGCAGTACTTC. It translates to CASPGQYSYEQYF.

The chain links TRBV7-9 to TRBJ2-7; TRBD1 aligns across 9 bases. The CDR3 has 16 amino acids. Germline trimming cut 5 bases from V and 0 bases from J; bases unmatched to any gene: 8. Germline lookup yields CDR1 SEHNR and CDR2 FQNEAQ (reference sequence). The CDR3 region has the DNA TGTGCCAGCAGCCCCTTGCGGGACAGGGCCTCCTACGAGCAGTACTTC. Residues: CASSPLRDRASYEQYF.

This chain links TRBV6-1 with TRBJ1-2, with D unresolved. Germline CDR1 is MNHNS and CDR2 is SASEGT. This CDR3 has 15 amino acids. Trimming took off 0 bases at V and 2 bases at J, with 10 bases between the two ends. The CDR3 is CASSEARGMNYGYTF. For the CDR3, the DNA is TGTGCCAGCAGTGAAGCGCGGGGAATGAACTATGGCTACACCTTC.

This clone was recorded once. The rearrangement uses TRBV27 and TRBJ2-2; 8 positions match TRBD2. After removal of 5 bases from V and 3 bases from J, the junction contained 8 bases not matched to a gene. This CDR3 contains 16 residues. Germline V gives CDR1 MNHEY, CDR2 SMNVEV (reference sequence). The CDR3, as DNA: TGTGCCAGCAGTCCGTCGGGGGGGGACTACACCGGGGAGCTGTTTTTT. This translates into CASSPSGGDYTGELFF.

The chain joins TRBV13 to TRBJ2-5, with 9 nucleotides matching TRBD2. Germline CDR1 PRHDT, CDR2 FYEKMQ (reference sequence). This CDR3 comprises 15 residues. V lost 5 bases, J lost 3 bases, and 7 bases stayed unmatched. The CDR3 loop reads CASSLRRGGKETQYF. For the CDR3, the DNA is TGTGCCAGCAGCCTCCGGCGGGGGGGAAAAGAGACCCAGTACTTC.

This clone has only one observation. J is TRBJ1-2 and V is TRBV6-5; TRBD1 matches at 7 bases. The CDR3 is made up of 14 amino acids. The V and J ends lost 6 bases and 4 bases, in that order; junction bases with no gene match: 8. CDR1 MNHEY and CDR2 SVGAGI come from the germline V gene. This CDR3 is CASSRDSIPYGYTF. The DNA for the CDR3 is TGTGCCAGCAGCAGGGACAGCATACCCTATGGCTACACCTTC.

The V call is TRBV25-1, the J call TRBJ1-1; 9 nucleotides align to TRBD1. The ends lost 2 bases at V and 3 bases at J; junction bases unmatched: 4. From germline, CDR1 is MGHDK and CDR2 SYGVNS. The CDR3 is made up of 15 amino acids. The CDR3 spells CASSEVTGGHTEAFF. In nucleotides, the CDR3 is TGTGCCAGCAGTGAAGTAACAGGGGGCCACACTGAAGCTTTCTTT.

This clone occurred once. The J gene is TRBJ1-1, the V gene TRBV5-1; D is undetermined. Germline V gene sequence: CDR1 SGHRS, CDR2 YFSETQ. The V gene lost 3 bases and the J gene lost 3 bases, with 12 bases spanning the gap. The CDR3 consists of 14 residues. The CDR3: CASSSPGGYTEAFF. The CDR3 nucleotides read TGCGCCAGCAGCTCGCCGGGAGGGTACACTGAAGCTTTCTTT.

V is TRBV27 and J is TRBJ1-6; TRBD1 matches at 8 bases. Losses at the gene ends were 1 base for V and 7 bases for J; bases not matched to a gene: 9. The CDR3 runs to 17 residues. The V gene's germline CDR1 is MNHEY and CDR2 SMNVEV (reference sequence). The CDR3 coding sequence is TGTGCCAGCAGTTTATATACTCCGGGACAGGAAAATTCACCCCTCCACTTT. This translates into CASSLYTPGQENSPLHF.

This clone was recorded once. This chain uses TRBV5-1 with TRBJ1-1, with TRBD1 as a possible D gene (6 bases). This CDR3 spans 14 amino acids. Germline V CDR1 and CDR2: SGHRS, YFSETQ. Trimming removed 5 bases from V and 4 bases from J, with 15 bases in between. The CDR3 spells CASRDSGLGTEAFF. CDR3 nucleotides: TGCGCCAGCAGGGACAGCGGTCTGGGCACTGAAGCTTTCTTT.

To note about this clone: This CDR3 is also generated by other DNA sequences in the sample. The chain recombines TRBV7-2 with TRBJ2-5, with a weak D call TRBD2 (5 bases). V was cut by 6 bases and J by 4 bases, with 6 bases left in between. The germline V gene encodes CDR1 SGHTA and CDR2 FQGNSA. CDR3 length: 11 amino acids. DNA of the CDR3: TGTGCCAGCAGACGGGGAGAGACCCAGTACTTC. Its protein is CASRRGETQYF. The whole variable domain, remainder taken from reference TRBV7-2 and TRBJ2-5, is GAGVSQSPSNKVTEKGKDVELRCDPISGHTALYWYRQSLGQGLEFLIYFQGNSAPDKSGLPSDRFSAERTGGSVSTLTIQRTQQEDSAVYLCASRRGETQYFGPGTRLLVL.

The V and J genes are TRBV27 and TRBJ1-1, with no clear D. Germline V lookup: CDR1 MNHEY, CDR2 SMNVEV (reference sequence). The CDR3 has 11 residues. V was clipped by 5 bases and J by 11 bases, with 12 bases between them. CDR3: CASSTAREAFF. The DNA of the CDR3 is TGTGCCAGCAGTACAGCTAGGGAGGCTTTCTTT.

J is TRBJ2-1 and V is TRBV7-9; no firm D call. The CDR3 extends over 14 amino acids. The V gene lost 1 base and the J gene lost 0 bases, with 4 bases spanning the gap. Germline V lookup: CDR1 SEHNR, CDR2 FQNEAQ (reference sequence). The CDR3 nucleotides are TGTGCCAGCAGCTTAGGCAGCTCCTACAATGAGCAGTTCTTC. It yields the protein CASSLGSSYNEQFF.

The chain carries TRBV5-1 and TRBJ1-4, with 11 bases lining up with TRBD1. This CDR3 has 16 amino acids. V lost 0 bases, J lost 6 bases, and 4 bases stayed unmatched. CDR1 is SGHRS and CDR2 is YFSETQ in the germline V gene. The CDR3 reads CASSLDGQGAYEKLFF. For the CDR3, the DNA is TGCGCCAGCAGCTTGGACGGACAGGGGGCATATGAAAAACTGTTTTTT.

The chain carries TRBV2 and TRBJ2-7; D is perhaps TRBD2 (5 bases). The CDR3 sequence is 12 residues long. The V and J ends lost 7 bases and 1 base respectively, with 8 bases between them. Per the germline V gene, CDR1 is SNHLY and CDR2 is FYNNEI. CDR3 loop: CASTGNSYEQYF. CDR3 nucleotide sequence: TGTGCCAGCACCGGGAATTCCTACGAGCAGTACTTC.

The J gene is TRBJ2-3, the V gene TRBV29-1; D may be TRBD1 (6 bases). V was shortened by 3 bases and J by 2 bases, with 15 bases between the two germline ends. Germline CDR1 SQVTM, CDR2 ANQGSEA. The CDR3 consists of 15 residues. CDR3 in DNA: TGCAGCGTTGATACGGACAGACTGACCACAGATACGCAGTATTTT. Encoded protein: CSVDTDRLTTDTQYF.

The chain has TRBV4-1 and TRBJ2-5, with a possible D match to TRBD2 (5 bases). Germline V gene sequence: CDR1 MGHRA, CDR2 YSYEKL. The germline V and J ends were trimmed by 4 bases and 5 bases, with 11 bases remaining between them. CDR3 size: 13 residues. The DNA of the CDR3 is TGCGCCAGCAGCCCAACGGGGTGGGAGACCCAGTACTTC. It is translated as CASSPTGWETQYF.